The source of this TCR beta chain is a study of OX40 agonist ivuxolimab in advanced cancers. In the study overall: The study gave patients intravenous ivuxolimab at 0.01 to 10 mg/kg every 2 weeks. Earlier treatment with anti-PD-1, anti-PD-L1 or anti-CTLA-4 was permitted, and around 43% had received some. General study results and limits: The antigens recognized by the expanded peripheral T cells, that is their antigen specificity, were not determined.

The CDR3 length is 16 residues. Germline loops: CDR1 SGHNT, CDR2 YENEEA. With V trimmed by 9 bases and J by 0 bases, 10 bases remained unmatched. Method: immunoSEQ multiplex PCR; TCRdb's copy keeps in-frame clones and lacks some. The data show 70,000 to 80,000 clones, approximately 86% seen once. Note on this clone: Its target is not known.

This sequence joins TRBV11-3 and TRBJ1-4; 7 bases align to TRBD1. This clonotype originated in an adult with an advanced solid tumor such as melanoma, head and neck, liver or kidney cancer. Source: CD4+ or CD8+ T cells sorted from blood, taken in a trial of the OX40 agonist ivuxolimab. The CDR3 nucleotides read TGTGCCAGGAATGCCGGGACAGCTTCAACTAATGAAAAACTGTTTTTT. As protein: CARNAGTASTNEKLFF.